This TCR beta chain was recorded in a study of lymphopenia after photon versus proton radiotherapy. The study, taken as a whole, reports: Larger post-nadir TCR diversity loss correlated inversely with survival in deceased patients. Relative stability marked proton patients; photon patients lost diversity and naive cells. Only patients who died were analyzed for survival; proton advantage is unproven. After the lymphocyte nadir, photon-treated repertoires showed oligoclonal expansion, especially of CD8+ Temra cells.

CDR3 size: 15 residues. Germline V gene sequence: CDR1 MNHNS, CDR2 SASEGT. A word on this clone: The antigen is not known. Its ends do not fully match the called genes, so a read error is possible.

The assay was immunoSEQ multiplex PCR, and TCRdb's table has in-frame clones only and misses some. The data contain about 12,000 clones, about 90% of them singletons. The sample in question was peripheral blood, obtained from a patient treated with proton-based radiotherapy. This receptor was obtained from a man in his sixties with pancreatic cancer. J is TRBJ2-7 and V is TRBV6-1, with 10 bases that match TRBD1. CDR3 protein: CASSEDRGRSEEQYF. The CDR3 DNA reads TGTGCCAGCAGCGAAGACAGGGGGCGGTCGGAAGAGCAGTACTTC.